The 8 T cell receptor beta chains given below trace back to one sample, sequenced in a study of CD8 T cells in ankylosing spondylitis. TCRdb passed the 5' RACE reads through MiXCR, listing each CDR3 protein once. The sample includes under 400,000 distinct CDR3 sequences, roughly 11% of them seen just once. The sample comprised blood, either unsorted or a sorted T cell fraction (not recorded which). The receptors here all came from a female donor with ankylosing spondylitis or in good health (not recorded which).

This clonotype was seen at least ten times. The chain links TRBV25-1 to TRBJ2-7; 8 bases align to TRBD1. The CDR3 runs 14 residues. The trim removed 4 bases at V and 4 bases at J, leaving 6 bases unmatched. Germline lookup yields CDR1 MGHDK and CDR2 SYGVNS. The CDR3, as DNA: TGTGCCAGCAGTGCCTGGACAGGGCGGTACGAGCAGTACTTC. Protein sequence: CASSAWTGRYEQYF.

The V and J genes are TRBV20-1 and TRBJ2-5; no definite D call. This CDR3 comprises 13 residues. V lost 0 bases, J lost 5 bases, and 10 bases lay in between. Germline V gene data show CDR1 as DFQATT and CDR2 as SNEGSKA (reference sequence). For the CDR3, the DNA is TGCAGTGCTAGAGATCCTAGTCTGGAGACCCAGTACTTC. This translates into CSARDPSLETQYF.

This clonotype was seen more than once but under ten times. The V and J genes are TRBV5-4 and TRBJ2-3; 8 bases match TRBD1. From germline, CDR1 is SGHNT and CDR2 YYREEE (reference sequence). Trimming cost V 3 bases and J 2 bases; bases outside gene matches: 11. The CDR3 loop spans 17 amino acids. The CDR3 reads CASSSQPGQGVTDTQYF. As DNA, the CDR3 is TGTGCCAGCAGCTCACAACCCGGACAGGGAGTCACAGATACGCAGTATTTT.

There are many counts of this clonotype. The J gene is TRBJ1-4, the V gene TRBV7-2; D gene uncertain. This CDR3 has 15 amino acids. The germline gives CDR1 SGHTA, CDR2 FQGNSA. The V and J ends lost 2 bases and 0 bases respectively, with 7 bases between them. CDR3 sequence reads: CASSLSSSTNEKLFF. CDR3 sequence (DNA): TGTGCCAGCAGCTTAAGTTCGTCAACTAATGAAAAACTGTTTTTT.

This clonotype was recorded many times. V is TRBV20-1 and J is TRBJ1-1, with no clear D. Germline loops: CDR1 DFQATT, CDR2 SNEGSKA (reference sequence). Trimming pared 5 bases from V and 0 bases from J, leaving 10 bases between. The length of the CDR3 is 13 residues. CDR3 loop: CSAETSLNTEAFF. Here the CDR3 DNA reads TGCAGTGCTGAGACAAGCCTGAACACTGAAGCTTTCTTT.

This chain uses TRBV11-1 with TRBJ1-2; perhaps TRBD1 as D (6 bases). The CDR3 loop spans 20 amino acids. Germline loops: CDR1 SGHAT, CDR2 FQDESV (reference sequence). Trimming took 2 bases from V and 4 from J, leaving 29 bases between them. This CDR3 reads CASSLTYWDIDSGEGYGYTF. The CDR3 coding sequence is TGTGCCAGCAGCTTAACGTACTGGGACATCGATTCCGGGGAGGGCTATGGCTACACCTTC.

There are a few counts of this clonotype. V and J are TRBV18 and TRBJ1-6, with D maybe TRBD1 (5 bases). Trimming took 5 bases from V and 10 from J, leaving 12 bases between them. Per germline, CDR1 KGHSH and CDR2 LQKENI. The CDR3 is 13 residues long. The CDR3 protein is CASSTIQESPLHF. In DNA form, the CDR3 reads TGTGCCAGCTCAACCATACAGGAATCACCCCTCCACTTT.

Many counts were recorded for this clonotype. CDR3 sequence (DNA): TGTGCTAGTGGCCCTGATATTTACGAGCAGTACTTC. Translated, it gives CASGPDIYEQYF. V usage is TRBV12-5 and J usage is TRBJ2-7; D ambiguous. Per germline, CDR1 LGHNT and CDR2 FRNRAP. This CDR3 contains 12 residues. Trimming left V 6 bases short and J 4 bases short, with 10 bases between.